This T cell receptor (beta chain) is from a study of T cells in localized non-small cell lung cancer. Study-level findings and limits: Peak T cell clonality was found in uninvolved adjacent lung, exceeding tumor. Higher blood T cell density tracked longer overall survival. Among the top 100 tumor clones, a median 57 appeared in adjacent lung.

This clone is labeled medium-sized. Its antigen is not identified. Profiling relied on immunoSEQ multiplex PCR, and the TCRdb table lists in-frame clones only, not all of them. The sample has some 1,300 clones; around 23% are singletons. The V end lost 7 bases, the J end lost 4 bases, and 19 bases lay between the germline ends. The CDR3 extends over 16 amino acids. The germline gives CDR1 MNHGY, CDR2 SAAAGT. The genes are TRBV6-8 and TRBJ2-2; D is perhaps TRBD2 (6 bases). The sample was lung tumor tissue, taken before any cancer treatment. The TCR was taken from a male donor at least 60 years old with stage I squamous cell lung carcinoma. The CDR3 protein is CASITPGDLRTGELFF. In DNA form, the CDR3 reads TGTGCCAGCATTACCCCGGGGGACCTGCGCACCGGGGAGCTGTTTTTT.